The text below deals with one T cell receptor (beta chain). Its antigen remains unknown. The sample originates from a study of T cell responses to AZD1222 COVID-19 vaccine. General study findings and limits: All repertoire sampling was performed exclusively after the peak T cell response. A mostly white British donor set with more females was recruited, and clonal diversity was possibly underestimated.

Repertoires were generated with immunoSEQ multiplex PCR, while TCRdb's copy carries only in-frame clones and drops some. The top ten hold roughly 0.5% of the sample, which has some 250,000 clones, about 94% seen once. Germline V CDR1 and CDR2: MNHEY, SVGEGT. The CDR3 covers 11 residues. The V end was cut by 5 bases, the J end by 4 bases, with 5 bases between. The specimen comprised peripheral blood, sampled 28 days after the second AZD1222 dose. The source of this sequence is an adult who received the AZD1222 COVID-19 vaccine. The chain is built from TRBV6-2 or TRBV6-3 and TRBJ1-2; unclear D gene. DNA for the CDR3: TGTGCCAGCAGTCCCGGCTATGGCTACACCTTC. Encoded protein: CASSPGYGYTF.